Below are 26 T cell receptor beta chains sequenced from a single sample in a study of blood T cells in healthy people across ages. For the second PCR, which ran for about 7 to 11 cycles, a sample-barcoded 5' primer and a J-beta primer mix were used. Using its own MiXCR run on the 5' RACE reads, TCRdb lists one record per CDR3 protein. The table has about 1,500,000 distinct CDR3 sequences, about 43% seen once; the top ten hold 7.9%. Sequenced: blood. Receptors originate from a young woman in good health.

This clonotype was picked up many times. This chain connects TRBV12-3 or TRBV12-4 to TRBJ1-4; no definite D call. V was shortened by 7 bases and J by 8 bases, with 20 bases between the two germline ends. The CDR3 loop spans 15 amino acids. In DNA form, the CDR3 reads TGTGCCAGCAAAGGCTCGAGGATGGTAGGGGAAAAACTGTTTTTT. It specifies CASKGSRMVGEKLFF.

The V and J genes are TRBV5-1 and TRBJ1-1; possibly TRBD1 for D (5 bases). Trimming shortened V by 4 bases and J by 10 bases, and 20 bases separated the two germline ends. Looked up from germline, CDR1 is SGHRS and CDR2 is YFSETQ. The CDR3 runs 14 residues. This CDR3 reads CASSPRALSSGAFF. The CDR3 nucleotides read TGCGCCAGCAGCCCCAGGGCGCTCTCCTCGGGAGCTTTCTTT.

The V gene is TRBV27, the J gene TRBJ1-2; 9 positions agree with TRBD1. Unmatched junction bases numbered 8, after V lost 5 bases and J lost 4 bases. CDR1 is MNHEY and CDR2 is SMNVEV in the germline V gene (reference sequence). This CDR3 has 15 residues. The CDR3 sequence is CASSGTGRSVYGYTF. CDR3 DNA sequence: TGTGCCAGCAGTGGGACAGGGCGGTCTGTCTATGGCTACACCTTC.

The rearrangement joins TRBV24-1 to TRBJ2-3; D not certain. Trimming removed 4 bases from V and 1 base from J, with 5 bases in between. Germline CDR1 reads KGHDR; CDR2 reads SFDVKD. The CDR3 length is 13 residues. Here the CDR3 reads CATSDLRTDTQYF. Here the CDR3 DNA reads TGTGCCACCAGTGACCTGCGCACAGATACGCAGTATTTT.

The genes are TRBV4-1 and TRBJ2-1; D is possibly TRBD1 (6 bases). Germline assignment: CDR1 MGHRA and CDR2 YSYEKL. V was trimmed by 0 bases and J by 3 bases, leaving 15 bases between them. The CDR3 totals 17 residues. CDR3 amino acids: CASSQEVPGGFYNEQFF. The CDR3 DNA reads as TGCGCCAGCAGCCAAGAAGTCCCTGGGGGCTTCTACAATGAGCAGTTCTTC.

A few counts support this clonotype. The chain uses TRBV7-2 and TRBJ2-1, with D perhaps TRBD1 (6 bases). Trimming removed 7 bases at V and 1 base at J, with 17 bases between. The length of the CDR3 is 16 residues. Germline CDR1 SGHTA, CDR2 FQGNSA. DNA for the CDR3: TGTGCCAGCACCCGGTCCCCAGGGGTGTCCTACAATGAGCAGTTCTTC. This codes for CASTRSPGVSYNEQFF.

This clonotype was observed a few times. This rearrangement joins TRBV12-3 or TRBV12-4 to TRBJ2-5, with TRBD1 matching over 7 bases. CDR3 length: 15 amino acids. Germline trimming cut 3 bases from V and 4 bases from J; bases unmatched to any gene: 8. In nucleotides, the CDR3 is TGTGCCAGCAGTTTGGCACAGGGGCCAATAGAGACCCAGTACTTC. This codes for CASSLAQGPIETQYF.

This clonotype was detected a few times. The chain combines TRBV13 with TRBJ1-6; D is perhaps TRBD1 (6 bases). This CDR3 has 11 residues. The germline CDR1 and CDR2 sequences are PRHDT and FYEKMQ (reference sequence). Trimming left V 4 bases short and J 15 bases short, with 10 bases between. The CDR3 region has the DNA TGTGCCAGCAGCTCGCAGGGACACCTCCACTTT. This translates into CASSSQGHLHF.

The gene calls are TRBV4-1 and TRBJ2-4; perhaps TRBD2 as D (6 bases). This CDR3 has 17 residues. From germline, CDR1 is MGHRA and CDR2 YSYEKL. The V end was cut by 0 bases, the J end by 0 bases, with 12 bases between. Written as DNA, the CDR3 is TGCGCCAGCAGCCAAGACGTGGAGGGAGTAGCCAAAAACATTCAGTACTTC. Encoded protein: CASSQDVEGVAKNIQYF.

The chain employs TRBV29-1 and TRBJ1-5; a weak D match, TRBD1 (6 bases). Trimming stripped 5 bases from V and 8 bases from J, with 22 bases between. The CDR3 runs to 15 residues. Germline values: CDR1 SQVTM, CDR2 ANQGSEA. DNA of the CDR3: TGCAGCGTTTCTTATACAGGGATGGGCGGTGAGCCCCAGCATTTT. Amino acid sequence: CSVSYTGMGGEPQHF.

The chain uses TRBV6-5 and TRBJ1-5; D is uncertain. Trimming stripped 5 bases from V and 4 bases from J, with 9 bases between. The CDR3 runs 13 residues. Germline CDR1 is MNHEY and CDR2 is SVGAGI. Here the CDR3 reads CASSDGINQPQHF. As DNA, the CDR3 is TGTGCCAGCAGTGACGGCATAAATCAGCCCCAGCATTTT.

This clonotype was counted between two and nine times. This chain links TRBV6-2 or TRBV6-3 with TRBJ1-2; a weak D match, TRBD1 (5 bases). The CDR3 totals 12 residues. V lost 10 bases and J lost 7, with 16 bases in between. Germline V gives CDR1 MNHEY, CDR2 SVGEGT. The DNA for the CDR3 is TGTGCCACCGAGCCCGGGGGAAGTGGCTACACCTTC. It encodes CATEPGGSGYTF.

This chain connects TRBV4-1 to TRBJ1-5, with a weak D call TRBD1 (6 bases). Between the trimmed V and J ends, which lost 0 bases and 4 bases, there was a span of 10 bases. CDR1 and CDR2 from the germline V gene are MGHRA and YSYEKL. CDR3 length equals 15 residues. The CDR3 region has the DNA TGCGCCAGCAGCCAAGAGGACAGAGGGAATCAGCCCCAGCATTTT. Its translation is CASSQEDRGNQPQHF.

In the case of this clonotype: A read error is possible here, since a much larger clone lies one base away. The V and J genes are TRBV7-2 and TRBJ2-3; D is perhaps TRBD2 (6 bases). The CDR3 is 15 residues long. Germline V CDR1 and CDR2: SGHTA, FQGNSA. As DNA, the CDR3 is TGTGTCAGCAGCTTAGCGGCAGGAGACACAGATACGCAGTATTTT. It codes for CVSSLAAGDTDTQYF.

This clonotype was counted a few times. For the CDR3, the DNA is TGTGCCAGCACCCCGGGACAGCTACTTCCTGGGGCCAACGTCCTGACTTTC. It is translated as CASTPGQLLPGANVLTF. This chain connects TRBV12-3 or TRBV12-4 to TRBJ2-6; 7 bases align to TRBD1. This CDR3 contains 17 residues. The V and J ends lost 7 bases and 2 bases, in that order; junction bases with no gene match: 11.

This clonotype was detected a few times. The chain links TRBV6-6 to TRBJ2-7; a weak D match, TRBD1 (5 bases). TRBJ2-5 explains the end of the DNA better; the J call may be wrong. Germline V gives CDR1 MNHNY, CDR2 SVGAGI (reference sequence). This CDR3 is 14 amino acids long. CDR3 loop: CASSYLVSGETQYF. The CDR3 nucleotides are TGTGCCAGCAGTTATTTAGTATCAGGGGAGACCCAGTACTTC.

The J gene is TRBJ2-1, the V gene TRBV12-3 or TRBV12-4; 7 positions agree with TRBD2. The CDR3 spans 17 residues. Losses at the gene ends were 6 bases for V and 0 bases for J; bases not matched to a gene: 11. The CDR3 coding sequence is TGTGCCAGCAGCCCTACGGTCGGGGGGAGCTCCTACAATGAGCAGTTCTTC. Its protein is CASSPTVGGSSYNEQFF.

This rearrangement joins TRBV20-1 to TRBJ2-3; D is unresolved. This CDR3 is built from 11 residues. Germline CDR1 reads DFQATT; CDR2 reads SNEGSKA (reference sequence). The ends were cut back, 6 bases at V and 5 bases at J, with 9 bases in the middle. The CDR3 bases are TGCAGTGCCCCAGTCGGAGATACGCAGTATTTT. Amino acid sequence: CSAPVGDTQYF.

At least ten counts were recorded for this clonotype. The CDR3, as DNA: TGCAGCGTTGAAGGGGGACTCCCAGGGGATGGCTACACCTTC. It is translated as CSVEGGLPGDGYTF. The J gene is TRBJ1-2, the V gene TRBV29-1, with D possibly TRBD1 on 6 matching bases. V was shortened by 1 base and J by 6 bases, with 15 bases between the two germline ends. CDR3 size: 14 residues. Germline V lookup: CDR1 SQVTM, CDR2 ANQGSEA.

J is TRBJ2-7 and V is TRBV5-1, with 11 nucleotides matching TRBD2. The CDR3 contains 15 residues. Germline values: CDR1 SGHRS, CDR2 YFSETQ. The ends lost 2 bases at V and 4 bases at J; junction bases unmatched: 5. CDR3 DNA sequence: TGCGCCAGCAGCTTTACTAGCGGGGGAGGATACGAGCAGTACTTC. Protein: CASSFTSGGGYEQYF.

The gene calls are TRBV28 and TRBJ2-1; 9 bases line up with TRBD2. V was clipped by 10 bases and J by 8 bases; unmatched bases: 15. The germline V gene has CDR1 MDHEN and CDR2 SYDVKM. The CDR3 runs 15 residues. CDR3 in DNA: TGTGCCACCGGTCCGGCGGGGGGGCGTTTCGATGAGCAGTTCTTC. Its translation is CATGPAGGRFDEQFF.

This clonotype turned up a few times. V gene TRBV20-1 combines with J gene TRBJ2-1, with a tentative D call TRBD1 (6 bases). V was shortened by 0 bases and J by 5 bases, with 14 bases between the two germline ends. CDR1 is DFQATT and CDR2 is SNEGSKA in the germline V gene (reference sequence). CDR3 length equals 15 residues. This chain's CDR3 is CSARDQGSPHNEQFF. DNA of the CDR3: TGCAGTGCTAGAGATCAGGGGTCCCCCCACAATGAGCAGTTCTTC.

V usage is TRBV7-9 and J usage is TRBJ2-1; possible D gene TRBD2, 5 bases. The J call is in doubt because the DNA end fits TRBJ2-7 better. CDR3 size: 14 residues. Germline CDR1 is SEHNR and CDR2 is FQNEAQ (reference sequence). CDR3 residues: CASGTSPSYNEQYF. The CDR3 region has the DNA TGTGCCAGCGGTACTAGTCCTTCCTACAATGAGCAGTACTTC.

In nucleotides, the CDR3 is TGTGCCATCGGGGGGACAGGGGAAGTGGGCTACACCTTC. Residues: CAIGGTGEVGYTF. The genes are TRBV10-3 and TRBJ1-2; 10 nucleotides align to TRBD1. CDR3 size: 13 residues. V gave up 8 bases and J gave up 8 bases; unmatched junction bases: 8. Germline V lookup: CDR1 ENHRY, CDR2 SYGVKD.

The chain has TRBV7-2 and TRBJ2-1; no definite D call. The germline gives CDR1 SGHTA, CDR2 FQGNSA. This CDR3 is built from 20 residues. The V end lost 3 bases, the J end lost 3 bases, and 27 bases lay between the germline ends. The CDR3 here is CASSFESHLSTRSFYNEQFF. CDR3 sequence (DNA): TGTGCCAGCAGCTTTGAGTCCCACCTGTCCACCCGGAGCTTCTACAATGAGCAGTTCTTC.

This clonotype has just a few counts. This sequence joins TRBV7-2 and TRBJ2-7; D is ambiguous. CDR1 is SGHTA, CDR2 FQGNSA, per germline. V lost 3 bases and J 6 bases, leaving 15 bases between the germline ends. This CDR3 has 14 residues. The CDR3 spells CASSFGGPRFEQYF. CDR3 coding DNA: TGTGCCAGCAGCTTCGGCGGCCCCCGGTTCGAGCAGTACTTC.